This T cell receptor beta chain came from a study of blood T cell repertoires in COVID-19. Whole-study context: The study drew acute and convalescent COVID-19 samples from the United States, Italy and Spain.

The CDR3 loop spans 14 amino acids. V lost 5 bases and J 0 bases, leaving 8 bases between the germline ends. Germline V CDR1 and CDR2: LGHDT, YNNKEL (reference sequence). Per the authors' pipeline: Amplifying reference gene primers gave estimates of nucleated cell counts. Using immunoSEQ multiplex PCR, the repertoire was profiled, and TCRdb retains in-frame clones only, with some absent. The D gene and trimming were derived from the DNA, and the V and J assignments and clone size from that table. The sample records approximately 90,000 clones, around 86% being singletons. Sequencing was performed on peripheral blood. The chain recombines TRBV3-1 (or the pseudogene TRBV3-2) with TRBJ2-1; possibly TRBD2 for D (6 bases). This TCR came from a woman aged 65 to 85 with acute or convalescent COVID-19. The CDR3 spells CASSSGSSYNEQFF. For the CDR3, the DNA is TGTGCCAGCAGCTCCGGGAGCTCCTACAATGAGCAGTTCTTC.